A selection of T cell receptor beta chains follows, all from one sample in a study of OX40 agonist ivuxolimab in advanced cancers. TCRdb keeps only in-frame clones here, not all; method: immunoSEQ multiplex PCR. The sample holds under 15,000 clones, roughly 71% seen once. The sequencing used CD4+ or CD8+ T cells sorted from blood, collected in a trial of the OX40 agonist ivuxolimab. The receptors stem from an adult with an advanced solid tumor such as melanoma, head and neck, liver or kidney cancer. CDR3s include the opening cysteine and the closing phenylalanine or tryptophan. A D gene is named only where the DNA matches it firmly. Rows may omit the clone size; those that give it use once, few, many or a size class.

clone size	D gene	J gene	CDR3 length	V gene	CDR3 DNA	CDR3 protein
-	TRBD2	TRBJ2-3	16	TRBV9	TGTGCCAGCAGCGCTAGCGGGGGGTCTTACACAGATACGCAGTATTTT	CASSASGGSYTDTQYF
-	-	TRBJ1-6	12	TRBV6-6	TGTGCCAGCAGCTCCGGACAGTCACCCCTCCACTTT	CASSSGQSPLHF
-	-	TRBJ1-6	13	TRBV27	TGTGCCAGCCGGCTCAGCTCGGGTTCACCCCTCCACTTT	CASRLSSGSPLHF
-	-	TRBJ2-7	14	TRBV4-3	TGCGCCAGCAGCCAAGGGGTCTTGGACGACGAGCAGTACTTC	CASSQGVLDDEQYF
-	-	TRBJ2-5	13	TRBV7-9	TGTGCCAGCAGCTTGATAACCCAAGAGACCCAGTACTTC	CASSLITQETQYF
-	TRBD2	TRBJ2-1	15	TRBV14	TGTGCCAGCAGCCTATTAGCGGGGACGGGCAATGAGCAGTTCTTC	CASSLLAGTGNEQFF
-	-	TRBJ1-2	16	TRBV13	TGTGCCAGCAGCTTGGCGGGTTCGGGGGCCCTTTTAGGCTACACCTTC	CASSLAGSGALLGYTF
once	TRBD2	TRBJ2-7	15	TRBV27	TGTGCCAGCAGTCCAGGGACTAGCGGGGAGTACGAGCAGTACTTC	CASSPGTSGEYEQYF
-	-	TRBJ1-2	14	TRBV6-5	TGTGCCAGCGGCCCCGAAGAGGGGAACTATGGCTACACCTTC	CASGPEEGNYGYTF
-	-	TRBJ1-1	13	TRBV29-1	TGCAGCGTTGAGACAGCCATGAACACTGAAGCTTTCTTT	CSVETAMNTEAFF
few	-	TRBJ2-7	11	TRBV6-5	TGTGCCAGCAGTTTGGGCTACGAGCAGTACTTC	CASSLGYEQYF
medium-sized	-	TRBJ1-1	15	TRBV4-3	TGCGCCAGCAGCCAAGATCCGGGCGGGGGGACTGAAGCTTTCTTT	CASSQDPGGGTEAFF
medium-sized	-	TRBJ1-2	12	TRBV6-6	TGTGCCAGCAGTTACGGGGGGGAGGGCTACACCTTC	CASSYGGEGYTF
once	-	TRBJ1-2	15	TRBV19	TGTGCCAGTAGTATAGATCCAGGGGACATCTATGGCTACACCTTC	CASSIDPGDIYGYTF
-	-	TRBJ2-7	13	TRBV13	TGTGCCAGCAGCTCCTCCCCAGCCTACGAGCAGTACTTC	CASSSSPAYEQYF
-	-	TRBJ2-7	11	TRBV10-3	TGTGCCATCAGTGAGGACTACGAGCAGTACTTC	CAISEDYEQYF
few	-	TRBJ1-5	15	TRBV27	TGTGCCAGCAAATACTCTCAAGGGGGCAATCAGCCCCAGCATTTT	CASKYSQGGNQPQHF
few	TRBD1	TRBJ2-7	15	TRBV6-5	TGTGCCAGCAGTTATTACCCGGACAGGTCCTACGAGCAGTACTTC	CASSYYPDRSYEQYF
-	TRBD2	TRBJ2-1	16	TRBV15	TGTGCCACCAGCAGCCCCACTAGCGGACAGTACAATGAGCAGTTCTTC	CATSSPTSGQYNEQFF
-	-	TRBJ1-6	13	TRBV6-1	TGTGCCGGAAACCGGGGTGATGGTTCACCCCTCCACTTT	CAGNRGDGSPLHF